In its sample, the clone carrying this T cell receptor (beta chain) was seen a few times. Its antigen remains unknown. Per germline, CDR1 GTSNPN and CDR2 SVGIG (reference sequence). V shed 2 bases and J shed 6 bases, with 13 bases lying between them. The CDR3 consists of 13 residues. This sample was included in a study of beta chain features in type 1 diabetes. Overall study findings and caveats: It was among patients, rather than healthy donors, that naive, central memory and Treg TCRB repertoires appeared more similar. Type 1 diabetes patients had VDJ junctions that carried fewer insertions and more deletions.

TCRB transcripts that were expressed got sequenced, as all of the isolated RNA had been reverse transcribed. Here immunoSEQ multiplex PCR was the method, and the copy in TCRdb shows in-frame clones only, minus some. This table has 500,000 to 700,000 clones, 15% to 17% appearing once. Sequencing was done on a sample of naive CD4+ T cells from blood. The chain has TRBV30 and TRBJ2-5, with a weak D call TRBD1 (5 bases). The clonotype originates from a man between 18 and 35 years old in good health. CDR3: CAWSWGHMQTQYF. CDR3 nucleotides: TGTGCCTGGAGTTGGGGCCACATGCAGACCCAGTACTTC.